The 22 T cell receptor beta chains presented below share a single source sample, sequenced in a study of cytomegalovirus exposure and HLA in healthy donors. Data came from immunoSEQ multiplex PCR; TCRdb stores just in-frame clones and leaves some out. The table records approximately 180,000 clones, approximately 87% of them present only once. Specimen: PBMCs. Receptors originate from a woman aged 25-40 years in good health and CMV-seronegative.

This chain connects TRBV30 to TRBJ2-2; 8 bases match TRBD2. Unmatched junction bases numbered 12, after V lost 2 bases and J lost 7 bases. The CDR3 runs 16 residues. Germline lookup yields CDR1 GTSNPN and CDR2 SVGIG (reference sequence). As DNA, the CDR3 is TGTGCCTGGAGTCCACCGGGAGGGCACTTGATCGGGGAGCTGTTTTTT. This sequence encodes CAWSPPGGHLIGELFF.

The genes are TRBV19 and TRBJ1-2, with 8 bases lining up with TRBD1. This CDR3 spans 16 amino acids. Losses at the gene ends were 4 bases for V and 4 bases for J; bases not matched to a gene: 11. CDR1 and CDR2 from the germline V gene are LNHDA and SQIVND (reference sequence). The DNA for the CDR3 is TGTGCCAGTAGTACATGGGACAGGTCATGGACCTATGGCTACACCTTC. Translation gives CASSTWDRSWTYGYTF.

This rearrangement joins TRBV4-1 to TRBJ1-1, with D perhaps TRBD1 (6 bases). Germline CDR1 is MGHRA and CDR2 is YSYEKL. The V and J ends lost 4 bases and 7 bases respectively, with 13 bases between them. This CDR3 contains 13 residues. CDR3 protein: CASSPIQGHEAFF. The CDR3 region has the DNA TGCGCCAGCAGCCCTATCCAGGGGCATGAAGCTTTCTTT.

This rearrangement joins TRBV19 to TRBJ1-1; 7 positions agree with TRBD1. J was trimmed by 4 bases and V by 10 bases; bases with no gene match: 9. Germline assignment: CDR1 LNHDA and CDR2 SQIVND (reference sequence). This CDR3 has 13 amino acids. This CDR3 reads CATFPGGSTEAFF. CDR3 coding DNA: TGTGCCACCTTCCCAGGGGGGAGCACTGAAGCTTTCTTT.

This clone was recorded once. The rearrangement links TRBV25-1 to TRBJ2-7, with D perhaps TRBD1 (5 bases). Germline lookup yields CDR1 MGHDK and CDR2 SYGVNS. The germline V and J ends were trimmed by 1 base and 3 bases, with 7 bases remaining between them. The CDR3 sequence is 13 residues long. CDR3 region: CASSEWGIYEQYF. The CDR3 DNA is TGTGCCAGCAGTGAATGGGGCATCTACGAGCAGTACTTC.

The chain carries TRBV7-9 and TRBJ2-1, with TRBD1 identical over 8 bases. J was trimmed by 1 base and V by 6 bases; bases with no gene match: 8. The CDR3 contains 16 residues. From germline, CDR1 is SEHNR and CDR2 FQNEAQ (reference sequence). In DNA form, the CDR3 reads TGTGCCAGCAGTTCAGGGGGCGGGGTATCCTACAATGAGCAGTTCTTC. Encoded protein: CASSSGGGVSYNEQFF.

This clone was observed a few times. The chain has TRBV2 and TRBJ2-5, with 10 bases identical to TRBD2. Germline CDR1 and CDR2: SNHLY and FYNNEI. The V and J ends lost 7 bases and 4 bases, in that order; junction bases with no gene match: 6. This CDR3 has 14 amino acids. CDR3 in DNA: TGTGCCAGCAAAGTCAGCGGGGGGGCAGAGACCCAGTACTTC. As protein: CASKVSGGAETQYF.

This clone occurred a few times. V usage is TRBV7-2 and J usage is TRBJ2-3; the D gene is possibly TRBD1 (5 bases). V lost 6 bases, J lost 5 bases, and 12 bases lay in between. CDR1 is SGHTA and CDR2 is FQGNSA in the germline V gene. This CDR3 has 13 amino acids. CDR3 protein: CASSDQGLDTQYF. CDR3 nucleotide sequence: TGTGCCAGCAGTGACCAGGGTCTAGATACGCAGTATTTT.

The CDR3 DNA reads TGCGCCAGCAGCTTGGCCACAGGGGTCGAGCAGTACTTC. Translated: CASSLATGVEQYF. This chain connects TRBV5-1 to TRBJ2-7; 7 bases map to TRBD1. The CDR3 has 13 amino acids. In germline, CDR1 is SGHRS, CDR2 YFSETQ. With V trimmed by 0 bases and J by 6 bases, 3 bases remained unmatched.

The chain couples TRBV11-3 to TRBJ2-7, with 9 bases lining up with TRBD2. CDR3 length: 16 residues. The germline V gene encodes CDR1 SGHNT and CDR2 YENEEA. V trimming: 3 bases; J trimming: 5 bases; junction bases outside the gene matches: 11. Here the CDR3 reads CASSLGSAGGPHEQYF. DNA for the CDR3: TGTGCCAGCAGCTTGGGTTCGGCGGGGGGGCCGCACGAGCAGTACTTC.

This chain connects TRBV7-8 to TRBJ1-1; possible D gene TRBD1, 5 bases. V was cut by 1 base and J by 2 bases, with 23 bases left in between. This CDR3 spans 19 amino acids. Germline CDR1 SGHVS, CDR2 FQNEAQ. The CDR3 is CASSLGLSRPRQTNTEAFF. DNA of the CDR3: TGTGCCAGCAGCTTAGGGCTTTCGCGGCCCCGACAGACTAACACTGAAGCTTTCTTT.

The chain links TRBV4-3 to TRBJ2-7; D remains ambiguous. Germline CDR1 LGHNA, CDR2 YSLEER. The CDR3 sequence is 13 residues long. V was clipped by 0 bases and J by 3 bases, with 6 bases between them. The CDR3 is CASSQDLSYEQYF. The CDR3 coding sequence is TGCGCCAGCAGCCAAGATCTAAGCTACGAGCAGTACTTC.

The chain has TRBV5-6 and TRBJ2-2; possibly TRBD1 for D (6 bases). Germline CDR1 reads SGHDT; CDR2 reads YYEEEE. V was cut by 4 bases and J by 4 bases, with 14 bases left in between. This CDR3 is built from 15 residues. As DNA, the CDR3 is TGTGCCAGCAGCCCATGGGGGCGCGTCACCGGGGAGCTGTTTTTT. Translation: CASSPWGRVTGELFF.

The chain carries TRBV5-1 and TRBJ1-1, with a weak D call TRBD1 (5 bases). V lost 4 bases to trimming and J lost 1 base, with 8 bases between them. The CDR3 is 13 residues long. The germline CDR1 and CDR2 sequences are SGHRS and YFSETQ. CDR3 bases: TGCGCCAGCAGCAACGGGGGGAACACTGAAGCTTTCTTT. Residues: CASSNGGNTEAFF.

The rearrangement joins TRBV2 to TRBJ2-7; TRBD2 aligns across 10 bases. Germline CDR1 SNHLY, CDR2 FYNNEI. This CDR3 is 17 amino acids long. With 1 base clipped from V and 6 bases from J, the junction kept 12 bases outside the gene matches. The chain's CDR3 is CASSEEGLAGGPGEQYF. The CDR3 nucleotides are TGTGCCAGCAGTGAAGAGGGATTAGCGGGGGGCCCCGGCGAGCAGTACTTC.

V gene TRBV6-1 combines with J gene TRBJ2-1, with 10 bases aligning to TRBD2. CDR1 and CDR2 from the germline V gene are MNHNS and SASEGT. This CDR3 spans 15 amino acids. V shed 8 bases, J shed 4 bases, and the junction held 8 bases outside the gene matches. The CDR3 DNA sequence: TGTGCCAGCCGAGCGGGGGGGGGAAAGTACAATGAGCAGTTCTTC. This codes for CASRAGGGKYNEQFF.

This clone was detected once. CDR3 DNA sequence: TGTGCCAGCAGCCCATACCGCGGACAGGGGCTAAACAATGAGCAGTTCTTC. Translating gives CASSPYRGQGLNNEQFF. This chain links TRBV11-3 with TRBJ2-1; TRBD1 agrees at 9 bases. The V and J ends lost 5 bases and 5 bases, in that order; junction bases with no gene match: 13. CDR3 length equals 17 residues. From germline, CDR1 is SGHNT and CDR2 YENEEA.

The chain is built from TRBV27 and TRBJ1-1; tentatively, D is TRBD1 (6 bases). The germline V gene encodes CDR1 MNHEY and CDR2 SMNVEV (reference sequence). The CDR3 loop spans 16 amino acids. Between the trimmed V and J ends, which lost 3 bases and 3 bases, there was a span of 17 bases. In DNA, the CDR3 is TGTGCCAGCAGTTTTAACCGGGACACGGGCGACACTGAAGCTTTCTTT. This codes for CASSFNRDTGDTEAFF.

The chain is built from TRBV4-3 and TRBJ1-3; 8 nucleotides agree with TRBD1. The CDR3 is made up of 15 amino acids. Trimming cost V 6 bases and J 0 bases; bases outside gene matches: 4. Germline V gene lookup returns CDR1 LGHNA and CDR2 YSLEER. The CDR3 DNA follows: TGCGCCAGCAGTCGGGACAGGACCTCTGGAAACACCATATATTTT. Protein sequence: CASSRDRTSGNTIYF.

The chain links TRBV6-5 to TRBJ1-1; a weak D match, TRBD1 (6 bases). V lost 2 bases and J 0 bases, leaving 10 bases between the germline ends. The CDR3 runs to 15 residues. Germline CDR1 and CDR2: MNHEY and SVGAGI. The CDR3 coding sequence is TGTGCCAGCAGTTACCAGGACAGCATGAACACTGAAGCTTTCTTT. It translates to CASSYQDSMNTEAFF.

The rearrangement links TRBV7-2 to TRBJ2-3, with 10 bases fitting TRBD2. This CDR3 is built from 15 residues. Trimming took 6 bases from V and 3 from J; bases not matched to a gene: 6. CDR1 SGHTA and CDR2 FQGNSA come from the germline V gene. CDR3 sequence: CASRRSGGTTDTQYF. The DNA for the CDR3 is TGTGCCAGCAGGCGTAGCGGGGGGACAACAGATACGCAGTATTTT.

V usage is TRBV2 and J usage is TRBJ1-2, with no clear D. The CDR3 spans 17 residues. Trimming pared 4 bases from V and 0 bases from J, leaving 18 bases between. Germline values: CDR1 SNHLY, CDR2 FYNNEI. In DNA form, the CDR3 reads TGTGCCAGCAGTGGCTTTGATGAGGAGCTCGCTAACTATGGCTACACCTTC. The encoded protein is CASSGFDEELANYGYTF.